What follows are 7 T cell receptor beta chains derived from one specimen sequenced in a study of T cells expressing NK-cell markers. TCRdb reprocessed the 5' RACE reads and keeps a single row for each CDR3 protein, giving no DNA. The table for this sample gives about 460,000 distinct CDR3 sequences. Material for sequencing was blood T cells: a sorted CD56 or NKG2C T cell subset, CD4+ or CD8+ T cells, or bulk PBMC T cells (not recorded which). The source of these receptors is a woman aged 45 to 65 in good health.

This sequence joins TRBV24-1 and TRBJ2-1; TCRdb outputs TRBD1, but without DNA this stays unchecked. Germline CDR1 and CDR2: KGHDR and SFDVKD. This CDR3 comprises 18 residues. The CDR3 loop reads CATSDSGLGQGAPNEQFF.

The chain couples TRBV3-1 to TRBJ2-5; TCRdb indicates TRBD2, and absent DNA this call remains unverified. CDR3 size: 13 residues. In germline, CDR1 is LGHDT, CDR2 YNNKEL (reference sequence). The CDR3 sequence: CASSQSREFTQYF.

The V and J genes are TRBV27 and TRBJ2-7; TCRdb calls TRBD1, which cannot be checked without DNA. The CDR3 is 17 residues long. The germline gives CDR1 MNHEY, CDR2 SMNVEV (reference sequence). CDR3 residues: CASSFGRGPSTAYEQYF.

The gene calls are TRBV6-5 and TRBJ1-1. This CDR3 is built from 14 residues. Germline CDR1 reads MNHEY; CDR2 reads SVGAGI. CDR3 protein: CASSPQRPNTEAFF.

The chain recombines TRBV24-1 with TRBJ2-7; TCRdb's D gene call, TRBD1, goes unchecked for lack of DNA. Germline CDR1 KGHDR, CDR2 SFDVKD. The CDR3 is 13 residues long. The CDR3 protein is CATNPGQGYEQYF.

The chain is built from TRBV4-1 and TRBJ1-4. CDR1 is MGHRA and CDR2 is YSYEKL in the germline V gene. The CDR3 has 15 residues. CDR3 sequence reads: CASSQDPVANEKLFF.

The chain links TRBV3-1 to TRBJ1-1; TCRdb's assignment of TRBD1 cannot be checked, as there is no DNA. Germline CDR1 and CDR2: LGHDT and YNNKEL (reference sequence). This CDR3 contains 13 residues. This CDR3 reads CASRYDRDTEAFF.